Below are 28 T cell receptor beta chains sequenced from a single sample in a study of cytomegalovirus exposure and HLA in healthy donors. Primers: 60 Vbeta forward and 13 Jbeta reverse. Using immunoSEQ multiplex PCR, the repertoire was profiled, and TCRdb retains in-frame clones only, with some absent. The sample contains 200,000 to 250,000 clones, over 70% of which appear only once. The sample consisted of PBMCs. The receptors were sampled from an older woman in good health and CMV-seropositive.

This chain's CDR3 is CASSRTDTQYF. CDR3 sequence (DNA): TGTGCCAGCAGCCGTACAGATACGCAGTATTTT. V is TRBV28 and J is TRBJ2-3, with D hard to call. V lost 6 bases, J lost 3 bases, and 4 bases lay in between. The CDR3 spans 11 residues. Germline CDR1 reads MDHEN; CDR2 reads SYDVKM. Filled out from reference TRBV28 and TRBJ2-3, the complete variable domain reads DVKVTQSSRYLVKRTGEKVFLECVQDMDHENMFWYRQDPGLGLRLIYFSYDVKMKEKGDIPEGYSVSREKKERFSLILESASTNQTSMYLCASSRTDTQYFGPGTRLTVL.

The chain uses TRBV5-1 and TRBJ2-2; D is undetermined. The V and J ends lost 4 bases and 5 bases respectively, with 9 bases between them. The CDR3 has 13 residues. The germline V gene encodes CDR1 SGHRS and CDR2 YFSETQ. The CDR3 is CASSPGRTGELFF. CDR3 nucleotide sequence: TGCGCCAGCAGCCCGGGTCGGACCGGGGAGCTGTTTTTT. Full variable domain (outside the CDR3, taken from reference TRBV5-1 and TRBJ2-2): KAGVTQTPRYLIKTRGQQVTLSCSPISGHRSVSWYQQTPGQGLQFLFEYFSETQRNKGNFPGRFSGRQFSNSRSEMNVSTLELGDSALYLCASSPGRTGELFFGEGSRLTVL.

On this clone: Additional DNA sequences in this sample encode the identical CDR3. V is TRBV28 and J is TRBJ1-2, with a weak D call TRBD1 (6 bases). CDR3 length: 11 residues. Germline V gene lookup returns CDR1 MDHEN and CDR2 SYDVKM. Between the trimmed V and J ends, which lost 6 bases and 5 bases, there was a span of 7 bases. The CDR3 nucleotides read TGTGCCAGCAGAACAGGGTATGGCTACACCTTC. Amino acid sequence: CASRTGYGYTF.

DNA for the CDR3: TGTGCCAGCAGTTTATTGGGGGACAGGGGGTATATGGATGAAAAACTGTTTTTT. Its translation: CASSLLGDRGYMDEKLFF. The gene calls are TRBV27 and TRBJ1-4, with TRBD1 matching over 11 bases. The germline V gene has CDR1 MNHEY and CDR2 SMNVEV (reference sequence). CDR3 length equals 18 residues. Unmatched junction bases numbered 10, after V lost 1 base and J lost 6 bases. Based on the CDR3 plus reference TRBV27 and TRBJ1-4, the full variable domain is EAQVTQNPRYLITVTGKKLTVTCSQNMNHEYMSWYRQDPGLGLRQIYYSMNVEVTDKGDVPEGYKVSRKEKRNFPLILESPSPNQTSLYFCASSLLGDRGYMDEKLFFGSGTQLSVL.

This clone is a singleton in its sample. The chain has TRBV11-3 and TRBJ2-3; TRBD2 matches 8 bases. Trimming at V came to 5 bases and at J to 3 bases, leaving 4 bases not matched to a gene. Germline V gene data show CDR1 as SGHNT and CDR2 as YENEEA. The CDR3 length is 14 residues. The CDR3 loop reads CASSPSGSTDTQYF. DNA for the CDR3: TGTGCCAGCAGCCCCAGCGGGAGTACAGATACGCAGTATTTT.

The chain has TRBV5-5 and TRBJ1-2; 8 nucleotides agree with TRBD1. The CDR3 covers 15 residues. Germline values: CDR1 SGHKS, CDR2 YYEKEE (reference sequence). J lost 4 bases, V lost 5 bases, and 10 bases had no gene match. CDR3 coding DNA: TGTGCCAGCAGACGTGACCCGGGACAGGTCTATGGCTACACCTTC. As protein: CASRRDPGQVYGYTF.

The chain uses TRBV19 and TRBJ2-7, with D perhaps TRBD1 (6 bases). Trimming took off 3 bases at V and 8 bases at J, with 11 bases between the two ends. Per germline, CDR1 LNHDA and CDR2 SQIVND (reference sequence). The CDR3 extends over 12 amino acids. The CDR3 spells CASSIIQGQQYF. CDR3 nucleotides: TGTGCCAGTAGTATCATCCAGGGGCAGCAGTACTTC.

The V gene is TRBV19, the J gene TRBJ1-5; 8 nucleotides line up with TRBD1. After removal of 4 bases from V and 4 bases from J, the junction contained 12 bases not matched to a gene. The CDR3 sequence is 17 residues long. Looked up from germline, CDR1 is LNHDA and CDR2 is SQIVND (reference sequence). The CDR3 loop is CASSRHRGDRGNQPQHF. DNA for the CDR3: TGTGCCAGTAGTAGACACAGGGGGGATAGGGGTAATCAGCCCCAGCATTTT.

This clone was observed a single time. The rearrangement links TRBV5-6 to TRBJ1-1, with D unresolved. Germline lookup yields CDR1 SGHDT and CDR2 YYEEEE. The ends were cut back, 0 bases at V and 1 base at J, with 4 bases in the middle. CDR3 size: 13 residues. The CDR3 loop is CASSLGGNTEAFF. The CDR3, as DNA: TGTGCCAGCAGCTTGGGCGGGAACACTGAAGCTTTCTTT.

This clone was picked up a small number of times. This chain uses TRBV14 with TRBJ2-3, with D possibly matching TRBD1 (6 bases). Trimming removed 4 bases at V and 3 bases at J, with 14 bases between. From germline, CDR1 is SGHDN and CDR2 FVKESK. The CDR3 totals 15 residues. The CDR3 bases are TGTGCCAGCAGCCTAGGACGACAGGTTACAGATACGCAGTATTTT. Residues: CASSLGRQVTDTQYF.

The J gene is TRBJ1-3, the V gene TRBV19, with 9 bases lining up with TRBD1. This CDR3 comprises 15 residues. The V gene's germline CDR1 is LNHDA and CDR2 SQIVND (reference sequence). Losses at the gene ends were 1 base for V and 4 bases for J; bases not matched to a gene: 2. CDR3 sequence: CASSIGDREGNTIYF. CDR3 nucleotides: TGTGCCAGTAGTATAGGGGACAGGGAGGGAAACACCATATATTTT. Drawing the rest from reference TRBV19 and TRBJ1-3, the complete variable domain is DGGITQSPKYLFRKEGQNVTLSCEQNLNHDAMYWYRQDPGQGLRLIYYSQIVNDFQKGDIAEGYSVSREKKESFPLTVTSAQKNPTAFYLCASSIGDREGNTIYFGEGSWLTVV.

The V call is TRBV4-2, the J call TRBJ2-7; 7 bases map to TRBD1. The V gene end was trimmed by 1 base and the J gene end by 3 bases; junction bases not matched to a gene: 3. This CDR3 contains 14 residues. Germline CDR1 LGHNA, CDR2 YNFKEQ. The CDR3 region is CASSQGAGGYEQYF. As DNA, the CDR3 is TGTGCCAGCAGCCAAGGGGCAGGGGGCTACGAGCAGTACTTC.

The table lists this clone with a few counts. This chain joins TRBV30 and TRBJ1-1, with 9 nucleotides matching TRBD1. Germline-derived CDR1 and CDR2 are GTSNPN and SVGIG (reference sequence). The CDR3 runs to 14 residues. The V segment lost 3 bases and the J segment 4 bases; nucleotides outside the gene matches: 6. The CDR3 DNA reads as TGTGCCTGGAGCCTGACAGGGGGGGCCACTGAAGCTTTCTTT. Translated: CAWSLTGGATEAFF.

The J gene is TRBJ2-7, the V gene TRBV18, with TRBD1 matching over 9 bases. CDR3 length equals 16 residues. The trim removed 0 bases at V and 4 bases at J, leaving 7 bases unmatched. The germline gives CDR1 KGHSH, CDR2 LQKENI. CDR3 bases: TGTGCCAGCTCACCACCTATTGGACAGGGGACTTACGAGCAGTACTTC. It translates to CASSPPIGQGTYEQYF.

This clone was detected once. The V call is TRBV21-1, the J call TRBJ2-7; the table's TRBD2 call for D was not verified on the DNA. TRBV21-1 is a pseudogene locus. The CDR3 consists of 16 residues. The chain's CDR3 is CASSKRIGLAFYEQYF. Written as DNA, the CDR3 is TGTGCCAGCAGCAAAAGGATAGGACTAGCGTTCTACGAGCAGTACTTC.

V and J are TRBV4-1 and TRBJ1-1; D call uncertain. This CDR3 region has 12 residues. V dropped 4 bases and J dropped 7 bases, with 10 bases sitting between them. Looked up from germline, CDR1 is MGHRA and CDR2 is YSYEKL. CDR3 sequence: CASSRDGLEAFF. Here the CDR3 DNA reads TGCGCCAGCAGCCGCGACGGACTTGAAGCTTTCTTT.

V is TRBV9 and J is TRBJ1-2; perhaps TRBD1 as D (6 bases). In germline, CDR1 is SGDLS, CDR2 YYNGEE. V was cut by 7 bases and J by 4 bases, with 11 bases left in between. The CDR3 has 12 residues. CDR3 DNA: TGTGCCAGCGCCGACAGGTCCTATGGCTACACCTTC. This codes for CASADRSYGYTF.

The chain employs TRBV27 and TRBJ1-2; 10 bases match TRBD1. Germline CDR1 is MNHEY and CDR2 is SMNVEV (reference sequence). This CDR3 comprises 14 residues. The V segment lost 5 bases and the J segment 8 bases; nucleotides outside the gene matches: 8. The CDR3: CASSPGTGDRGYTF. CDR3 DNA: TGTGCCAGCAGTCCCGGGACAGGGGACCGGGGCTACACCTTC.

The gene calls are TRBV29-1 and TRBJ2-1; D might be TRBD2 (7 bases). The CDR3 runs 16 residues. Germline V CDR1 and CDR2: SQVTM, ANQGSEA. Trimming took off 3 bases at V and 10 bases at J, with 25 bases between the two ends. CDR3 sequence (DNA): TGCAGCGTTGATTCATCGGGGGGCAGCCAGCCCCGCGAGCAGTTCTTC. Its translation: CSVDSSGGSQPREQFF.

The V gene is TRBV2, the J gene TRBJ1-2; possibly TRBD1 for D (6 bases). Germline values: CDR1 SNHLY, CDR2 FYNNEI. Trimming cost V 8 bases and J 2 bases, with 9 bases left between them. The CDR3 length is 12 residues. This chain's CDR3 is CASERGNYGYTF. CDR3 in DNA: TGTGCCAGCGAAAGGGGGAACTATGGCTACACCTTC.

The chain employs TRBV5-4 and TRBJ2-7; 7 nucleotides align to TRBD1. V shed 3 bases, J shed 7 bases, and the junction held 7 bases outside the gene matches. The germline gives CDR1 SGHNT, CDR2 YYREEE (reference sequence). The CDR3 covers 13 residues. The CDR3 is CASSSTGVWEQYF. In nucleotides, the CDR3 is TGTGCCAGCAGCTCTACAGGGGTATGGGAGCAGTACTTC. Combining the CDR3 with reference TRBV5-4 and TRBJ2-7 gives the whole variable domain ETGVTQSPTHLIKTRGQQVTLRCSSQSGHNTVSWYQQALGQGPQFIFQYYREEENGRGNFPPRFSGLQFPNYSSELNVNALELDDSALYLCASSSTGVWEQYFGPGTRLTVT.

The chain recombines TRBV21-1 with TRBJ2-1; the table gives TRBD2 as D, unverified against the DNA. TRBV21-1 represents a pseudogene. The CDR3 totals 16 residues. DNA of the CDR3: TGTGCCAGCACCCTGCCGTGGACTAGTCTGGGCAATGAGCAGTTCTTC. Encoded protein: CASTLPWTSLGNEQFF.

The CDR3 region has the DNA TGTGCCAGCAGGAAGCCACAGGGGGAGACCCAGTACTTC. Its translation: CASRKPQGETQYF. The V call is TRBV6-1, the J call TRBJ2-5, with 7 bases matching TRBD1. Germline V gene lookup returns CDR1 MNHNS and CDR2 SASEGT. Trimming at V came to 6 bases and at J to 5 bases, leaving 6 bases not matched to a gene. The CDR3 runs to 13 residues.

V is TRBV21-1 and J is TRBJ2-5; the D segment call TRBD2 is taken from the table without a DNA check. TRBV21-1 is reported as a pseudogene. CDR3 length equals 16 residues. CDR3 coding DNA: TGTGCCAGCAGCAGATTGACTAGCTCCTCCAGGGAGACCCAGTACTTC. Protein sequence: CASSRLTSSSRETQYF.

The CDR3 region is CASSVAGGVSDTQYF. CDR3 in DNA: TGCGCCAGCAGTGTCGCGGGCGGGGTGTCAGATACGCAGTATTTT. The rearrangement joins TRBV10-2 to TRBJ2-3, with a possible D match to TRBD2 (6 bases). V dropped 4 bases and J dropped 4 bases, with 15 bases sitting between them. The CDR3 runs 15 residues. CDR1 WSHSY and CDR2 SAAADI come from the germline V gene.

J is TRBJ1-1 and V is TRBV5-1; a possible D gene is TRBD1 (6 bases). Trimming shortened V by 6 bases and J by 0 bases, and 15 bases separated the two germline ends. The V gene's germline CDR1 is SGHRS and CDR2 YFSETQ. This CDR3 has 15 residues. This CDR3 is CASNHGGRLNTEAFF. CDR3 bases: TGCGCCAGCAACCATGGGGGCAGATTGAACACTGAAGCTTTCTTT.

The count of this clone is one. The rearrangement links TRBV6-5 to TRBJ1-2; maybe TRBD1 (6 bases). The V and J ends lost 0 bases and 3 bases respectively, with 8 bases between them. The length of the CDR3 is 14 residues. CDR1 is MNHEY, CDR2 SVGAGI, per germline. CDR3 residues: CASSYSGTYYGYTF. The CDR3 region has the DNA TGTGCCAGCAGTTACTCCGGGACATACTATGGCTACACCTTC.

The chain recombines TRBV11-2 with TRBJ2-7; possible D gene TRBD1, 5 bases. CDR3 length equals 13 residues. The V end was cut by 5 bases, the J end by 1 base, with 9 bases between. Germline CDR1 SGHAT, CDR2 FQNNGV. The CDR3 bases are TGTGCCAGCAGCATGCAGGGATCCTACGAGCAGTACTTC. Translating gives CASSMQGSYEQYF. Full variable domain (remainder filled in from reference TRBV11-2 and TRBJ2-7): EAGVAQSPRYKIIEKRQSVAFWCNPISGHATLYWYQQILGQGPKLLIQFQNNGVVDDSQLPKDRFSAERLKGVDSTLKIQPAKLEDSAVYLCASSMQGSYEQYFGPGTRLTVT.